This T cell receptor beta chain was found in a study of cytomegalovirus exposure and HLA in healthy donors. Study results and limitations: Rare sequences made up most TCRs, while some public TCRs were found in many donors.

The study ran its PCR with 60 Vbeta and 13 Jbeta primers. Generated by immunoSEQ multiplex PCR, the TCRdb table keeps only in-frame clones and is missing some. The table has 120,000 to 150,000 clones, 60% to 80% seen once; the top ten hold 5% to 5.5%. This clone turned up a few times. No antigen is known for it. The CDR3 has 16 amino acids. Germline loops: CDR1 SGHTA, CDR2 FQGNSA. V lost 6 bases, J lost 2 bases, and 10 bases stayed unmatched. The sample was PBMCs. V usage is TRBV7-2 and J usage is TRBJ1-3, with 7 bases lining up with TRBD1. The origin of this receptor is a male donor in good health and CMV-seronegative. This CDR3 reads CASSRTGEVAGNTIYF. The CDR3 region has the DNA TGTGCCAGCAGTCGGACAGGTGAAGTAGCTGGAAACACCATATATTTT.